Listed below are T cell receptor beta chains from one sample, sequenced in a study of shared clonotypes between healthy human individuals. The table came from immunoSEQ multiplex PCR; TCRdb's copy has only in-frame clones and leaves some out. This table holds around 600,000 clones, roughly 95% found once. Sequencing was done on a sample of naive CD8+ T cells sorted from blood. The source is a woman in her twenties or thirties in good health. Both conserved end residues are part of each CDR3. The D gene is left open where the match is weak. Size is stated for part of the rows, as once, few or many counts, or as a class when the clone is expanded.

j_gene: TRBJ2-7
abundance: .
v_gene: TRBV15
d_gene: TRBD1
len: 17
CDR3nt: TGTGCCACCAGCAGAGAGGACCGGGACAGGTACTCCTACGAGCAGTACTTC
CDR3aa: CATSREDRDRYSYEQYF

j_gene: TRBJ1-2
abundance: once
v_gene: TRBV27
d_gene: .
len: 17
CDR3nt: TGTGCCAGCAGTCCCATAGACCCCGGACAGACAAACTATGGCTACACCTTC
CDR3aa: CASSPIDPGQTNYGYTF

j_gene: TRBJ2-7
abundance: few
v_gene: TRBV2
d_gene: .
len: 15
CDR3nt: TGTGCCAGCACAGAAGGGGGGTGGCAGGTCGACGAGCAGTACTTC
CDR3aa: CASTEGGWQVDEQYF

j_gene: TRBJ2-1
abundance: .
v_gene: TRBV4-3
d_gene: .
len: 11
CDR3nt: TGCGCCAGCACAGAAGGATCTGAGCAGTTCTTC
CDR3aa: CASTEGSEQFF

j_gene: TRBJ2-7
abundance: .
v_gene: TRBV6-5
d_gene: .
len: 13
CDR3nt: TGTGCCAGCAGTTACTCGGCCTCCTACGAGCAGTACTTC
CDR3aa: CASSYSASYEQYF

j_gene: TRBJ2-3
abundance: .
v_gene: TRBV4-1
d_gene: .
len: 14
CDR3nt: TGCGCCAGCAGCCAAGGGGCTCGCACAGATACGCAGTATTTT
CDR3aa: CASSQGARTDTQYF

j_gene: TRBJ2-3
abundance: .
v_gene: TRBV9
d_gene: .
len: 15
CDR3nt: TGTGCCAGCAGCCCCATTGTTGGCAGGGGAGATACGCAGTATTTT
CDR3aa: CASSPIVGRGDTQYF

j_gene: TRBJ2-3
abundance: .
v_gene: TRBV28
d_gene: TRBD2
len: 15
CDR3nt: TGTGCCACATCAAGCGGGATTACTAGCACAGATACGCAGTATTTT
CDR3aa: CATSSGITSTDTQYF

j_gene: TRBJ2-5
abundance: .
v_gene: TRBV5-1
d_gene: .
len: 12
CDR3nt: TGCGCCAGCAGCCCGGGACTCTGGGAGCAGTACTTC
CDR3aa: CASSPGLWEQYF

j_gene: TRBJ1-1
abundance: once
v_gene: TRBV13
d_gene: .
len: 13
CDR3nt: TGTGCCAGCAGCTTTCTCGGCACCACTGAAGCTTTCTTT
CDR3aa: CASSFLGTTEAFF

j_gene: TRBJ1-1
abundance: few
v_gene: TRBV5-4
d_gene: .
len: 13
CDR3nt: TGTGCCAGCAGCTTTAGGCTGAACACTGAAGCTTTCTTT
CDR3aa: CASSFRLNTEAFF

j_gene: TRBJ1-1
abundance: .
v_gene: TRBV28
d_gene: .
len: 15
CDR3nt: TGTGCCAGCAGTTTTCAGGGGCTCATGAACACTGAAGCTTTCTTT
CDR3aa: CASSFQGLMNTEAFF

j_gene: TRBJ2-7
abundance: .
v_gene: TRBV27
d_gene: TRBD2
len: 15
CDR3nt: TGTGCCAGCAGTAAGGGGACTAGCGGGAACTACGAGCAGTACTTC
CDR3aa: CASSKGTSGNYEQYF

j_gene: TRBJ2-2
abundance: .
v_gene: TRBV9
d_gene: .
len: 14
CDR3nt: TGTGCCAGCAGCGCCCGGAACAGAAACGGGGAGCTGTTTTTT
CDR3aa: CASSARNRNGELFF

j_gene: TRBJ1-1
abundance: .
v_gene: TRBV25-1
d_gene: .
len: 17
CDR3nt: TGTGCCAGCAGTTTGCAGGGGAACCTCAACTACTACACTGAAGCTTTCTTT
CDR3aa: CASSLQGNLNYYTEAFF

j_gene: TRBJ1-2
abundance: .
v_gene: TRBV27
d_gene: TRBD1
len: 13
CDR3nt: TGTGCCAGCAAGCCCTCGGGACAGATCGGCTACACCTTC
CDR3aa: CASKPSGQIGYTF

j_gene: TRBJ1-4
abundance: .
v_gene: TRBV28
d_gene: TRBD1
len: 13
CDR3nt: TGTGCCAGCAGTCCCGGACAGGGGGTTAGACTGTTTTTT
CDR3aa: CASSPGQGVRLFF

j_gene: TRBJ1-1
abundance: .
v_gene: TRBV5-1
d_gene: TRBD1
len: 15
CDR3nt: TGCGCCAGCAGCTTGGGGACAGGGCTGAACACTGAAGCTTTCTTT
CDR3aa: CASSLGTGLNTEAFF

j_gene: TRBJ1-5
abundance: .
v_gene: TRBV27
d_gene: TRBD1
len: 15
CDR3nt: TGTGCCAGCAAATCGACAGGGGTACTCTATCAGCCCCAGCATTTT
CDR3aa: CASKSTGVLYQPQHF

j_gene: TRBJ2-1
abundance: once
v_gene: TRBV19
d_gene: .
len: 13
CDR3nt: TGTGCCAGTAGTCTCTGGGAAGGCAATGAGCAGTTCTTC
CDR3aa: CASSLWEGNEQFF

j_gene: TRBJ2-3
abundance: .
v_gene: TRBV7-3
d_gene: .
len: 19
CDR3nt: TGTGCCAGCAGCCCCCTAACAGGGTTTTCTCAACCAAGCACAGATACGCAGTATTTT
CDR3aa: CASSPLTGFSQPSTDTQYF

j_gene: TRBJ2-1
abundance: .
v_gene: TRBV27
d_gene: TRBD2
len: 13
CDR3nt: TGTGCCAGCGGGACTAGCCCCTACAATGAGCAGTTCTTC
CDR3aa: CASGTSPYNEQFF

j_gene: TRBJ2-4
abundance: .
v_gene: TRBV19
d_gene: .
len: 16
CDR3nt: TGTGCCAGTAGTAGAGAGGAGGGAGGCTCCAAAAACATTCAGTACTTC
CDR3aa: CASSREEGGSKNIQYF

j_gene: TRBJ2-7
abundance: .
v_gene: TRBV6-5
d_gene: TRBD1
len: 13
CDR3nt: TGTGCCAGCAGCCCCTATACAGGGGGCGAGCAGTACTTC
CDR3aa: CASSPYTGGEQYF

j_gene: TRBJ1-1
abundance: .
v_gene: TRBV6-1
d_gene: .
len: 16
CDR3nt: TGTGCCAGCAGTGAAGTTGGTACAGGGAGGTTATCTGAAGCTTTCTTT
CDR3aa: CASSEVGTGRLSEAFF

j_gene: TRBJ2-2
abundance: .
v_gene: TRBV13
d_gene: TRBD2
len: 19
CDR3nt: TGTGCCAGCAGCTTTACACTACCACTAGCGGGAGGGCCGGCCGGGGAGCTGTTTTTT
CDR3aa: CASSFTLPLAGGPAGELFF

j_gene: TRBJ2-7
abundance: .
v_gene: TRBV11-2
d_gene: .
len: 15
CDR3nt: TGTGCCAGCAGCCAGCTCGGCGGGTCGGCCTACGAGCAGTACTTC
CDR3aa: CASSQLGGSAYEQYF

j_gene: TRBJ2-5
abundance: once
v_gene: TRBV7-7
d_gene: .
len: 13
CDR3nt: TGTGCCAGCAGCGCCTGGACAGAAGAGACCCAGTACTTC
CDR3aa: CASSAWTEETQYF